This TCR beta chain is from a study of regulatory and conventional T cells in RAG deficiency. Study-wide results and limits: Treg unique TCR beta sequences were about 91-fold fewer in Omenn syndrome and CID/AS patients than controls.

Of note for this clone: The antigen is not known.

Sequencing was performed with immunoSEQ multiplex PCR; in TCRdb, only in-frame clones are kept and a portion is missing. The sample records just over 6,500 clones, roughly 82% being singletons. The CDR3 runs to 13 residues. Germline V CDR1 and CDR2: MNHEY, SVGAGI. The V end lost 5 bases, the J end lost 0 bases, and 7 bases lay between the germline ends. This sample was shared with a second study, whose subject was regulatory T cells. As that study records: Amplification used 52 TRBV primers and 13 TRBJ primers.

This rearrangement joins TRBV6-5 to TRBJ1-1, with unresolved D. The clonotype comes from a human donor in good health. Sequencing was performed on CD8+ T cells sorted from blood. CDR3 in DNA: TGTGCCAGCAGTCCCCAGGTGAACACTGAAGCTTTCTTT. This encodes CASSPQVNTEAFF.